Listed here is a single TCR beta chain. With a duration under 2 months, the hyperthyroidism was newly diagnosed in patients aged 18 to 65. This sample stems from a study of T cells in Graves' hyperthyroidism and ophthalmopathy. RNA transcripts provided the source from which TCR beta CDR3 regions were amplified. Using the HTBI primer set, a first-round RT-PCR was run on the TCR CDR3. TCRdb re-called the multiplex PCR reads with MiXCR, one entry per CDR3 protein. The sample has approximately 610,000 distinct CDR3 sequences, 16% seen once. The sequencing sample was made of blood. The receptor's source is a young woman with Graves' hyperthyroidism.

CDR3 residues: CASSQDFAGGVFTDTQYF. The CDR3 bases are TGCGCCAGCAGCCAAGATTTCGCGGGGGGGGTTTTCACAGATACGCAGTATTTT. The V call is TRBV4-1, the J call TRBJ2-3, with 9 bases aligning to TRBD2. Per the germline V gene, CDR1 is MGHRA and CDR2 is YSYEKL. The CDR3 runs 18 residues. The J segment lost 2 bases and the V segment lost 0 bases, leaving 9 bases of the junction unmatched.